These T cell receptor beta chains were read from a single sample in a study of a mutant IDH1 vaccine in newly diagnosed glioma. Produced via immunoSEQ multiplex PCR; TCRdb's table is partial and in-frame only. Of 60,000 to 65,000 clones detected, less than 90% appear once; the ten largest clones hold about 4%. Antigens of these TCRs are unknown. The sequences come from PBMCs, collected from a glioma patient whose treatment included an IDH1 peptide vaccine. The receptor source for this set is a young man with glioma. Each CDR3 is given with its conserved first and last residue. Each record gives: V gene, clone size, D gene, J gene, CDR3 protein, CDR3 DNA. A D gene is named only where the DNA matches it firmly. The listing skips clone size in some rows; elsewhere it reads once, few, many or a size class.

>TRBV27|-|TRBD1|TRBJ1-6
CASGRDRGSKSYNSPLHF
TGTGCCAGCGGAAGGGACAGGGGATCAAAATCCTATAATTCACCCCTCCACTTT
>TRBV7-9|-|TRBD1|TRBJ1-1
CASRPTGEGVSTEAFF
TGTGCCAGCAGGCCAACAGGGGAGGGCGTGAGCACTGAAGCTTTCTTT
>TRBV9|-|-|TRBJ1-2
CASSVVGTLGANYGYTF
TGTGCCAGCAGCGTAGTCGGGACCTTAGGAGCTAACTATGGCTACACCTTC
>TRBV30|-|TRBD2|TRBJ2-3
CAWSTFRTSGGPPQYF
TGTGCCTGGAGTACCTTTCGGACTAGCGGGGGCCCGCCGCAGTATTTT
>TRBV5-1|-|-|TRBJ1-1
CASSLARKNTEAFF
TGCGCCAGCAGCTTGGCTCGAAAAAATACTGAAGCTTTCTTT
>TRBV2|-|-|TRBJ1-2
CASSFFGPNYGYTF
TGTGCCAGCAGTTTTTTCGGCCCTAACTATGGCTACACCTTC
>TRBV28|once|TRBD1|TRBJ2-2
CASSPGGAGTGELFF
TGTGCCAGCAGCCCAGGGGGAGCAGGCACCGGGGAGCTGTTTTTT
>TRBV5-5|-|-|TRBJ2-7
CASSLVYQDQVEQYF
TGTGCCAGCAGCTTGGTGTATCAGGATCAGGTTGAGCAGTACTTC
>TRBV15|-|-|TRBJ1-1
CATSRDGTVLSEAFF
TGTGCCACCAGCAGAGATGGAACAGTACTCTCTGAAGCTTTCTTT
>TRBV28|-|TRBD1|TRBJ1-2
CASSKQGNGYTF
TGTGCCAGCAGTAAACAGGGGAATGGCTACACCTTC
>TRBV19|-|TRBD1|TRBJ2-5
CASSAPDRGEETQYF
TGTGCCAGTAGTGCTCCGGACAGGGGTGAAGAGACCCAGTACTTC